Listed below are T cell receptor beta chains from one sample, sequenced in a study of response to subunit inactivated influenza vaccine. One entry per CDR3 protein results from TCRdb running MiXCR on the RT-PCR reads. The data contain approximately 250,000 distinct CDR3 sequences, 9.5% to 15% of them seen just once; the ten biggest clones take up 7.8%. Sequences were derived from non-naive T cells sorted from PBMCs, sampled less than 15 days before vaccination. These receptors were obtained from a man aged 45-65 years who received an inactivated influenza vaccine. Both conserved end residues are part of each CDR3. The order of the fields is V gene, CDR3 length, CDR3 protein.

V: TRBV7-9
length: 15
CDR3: CASSLLHTSTDTQYF

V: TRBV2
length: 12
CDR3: CASRLIEDSLVF

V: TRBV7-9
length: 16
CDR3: CASSWPGLAGVETQYF

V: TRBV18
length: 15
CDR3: CASSPPGRLGSEAFF

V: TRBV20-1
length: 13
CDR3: CSAGGQGKETQYF

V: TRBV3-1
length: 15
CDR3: CASSRDRGASYEQYF

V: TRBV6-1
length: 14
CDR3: CASTRDSLSHEQYF

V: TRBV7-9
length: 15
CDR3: CASSLAQAGGTEAFF

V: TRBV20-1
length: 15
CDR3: CSATAGTTTDNEQFF

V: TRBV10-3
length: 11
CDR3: CAISERETQYF

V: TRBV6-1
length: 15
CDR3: CASSPTQRGGGEQFF

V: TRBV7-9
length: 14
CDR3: CAVGLAGNTDTQYF

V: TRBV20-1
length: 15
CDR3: CSARLPRLADYEQYF

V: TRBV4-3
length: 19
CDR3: CASSQGHGTGAIAKNIQYF

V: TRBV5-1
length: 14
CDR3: CASSPPQGLGEQYF

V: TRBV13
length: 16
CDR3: CASSPQRSSSNYGYTF

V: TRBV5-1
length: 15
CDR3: CASSLTGDTTYEQYF

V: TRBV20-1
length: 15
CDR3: CSARQDFHSGNTIYF

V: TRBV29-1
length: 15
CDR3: CSVEASGTVYNEQFF

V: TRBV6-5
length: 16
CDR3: CASSYREEIVQETQCF

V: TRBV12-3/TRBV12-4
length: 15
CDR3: CASSLNGGGQETQYF

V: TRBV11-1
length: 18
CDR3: CASSRGTGTGGLGTEAFF

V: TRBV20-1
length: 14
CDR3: CSAREIGAKNIQYF

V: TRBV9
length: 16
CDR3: CASSTRSGTGTDTQYF

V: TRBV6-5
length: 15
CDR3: CASSYSIGLNTEAFF

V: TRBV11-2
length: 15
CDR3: CASSGGNPNPYEQYF

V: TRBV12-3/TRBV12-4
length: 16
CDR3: CASSPTGPGNNQPQHF

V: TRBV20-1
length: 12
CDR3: CSVNGGMETQYF

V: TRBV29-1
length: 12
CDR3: CSVSDRGPEQYF

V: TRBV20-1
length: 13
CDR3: CSAQGLGNQPQHF

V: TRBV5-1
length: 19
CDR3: CASSFKRLAGFDGQETQYF

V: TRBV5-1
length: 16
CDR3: CASSSTEIAGGRELFF

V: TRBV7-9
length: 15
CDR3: CASSETGTGQETQYF

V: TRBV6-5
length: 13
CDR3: CASSYLSGVEQFF

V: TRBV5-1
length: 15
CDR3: CASSMALGGYNEQFF

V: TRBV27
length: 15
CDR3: CASSPLPGLEGEQFF